The 5 T cell receptor beta chains below come from one sample, sequenced in a study of blood T cell repertoires in COVID-19. Assay: immunoSEQ multiplex PCR; the TCRdb copy retains only in-frame clones and omits some. The data show approximately 99,000 clones, about four fifths seen once. The material sequenced was peripheral blood. Every receptor here comes from a woman older than 75 with active or convalescent COVID-19.

This clone has more than one count but fewer than ten. The chain employs TRBV5-4 and TRBJ1-2; no firm D call. The CDR3 spans 14 residues. Trimming took 0 bases from V and 6 from J, leaving 12 bases between them. Germline CDR1 and CDR2: SGHNT and YYREEE (reference sequence). CDR3: CASSLVTDGNGYTF. The CDR3 bases are TGTGCCAGCAGCTTGGTTACAGACGGCAATGGCTACACCTTC.

V is TRBV5-1 and J is TRBJ1-5, with 8 bases identical to TRBD1. Germline V CDR1 and CDR2: SGHRS, YFSETQ. This CDR3 is 14 amino acids long. The V segment lost 3 bases and the J segment 5 bases; nucleotides outside the gene matches: 4. CDR3 loop: CASSYGQGDQPQHF. CDR3 DNA sequence: TGCGCCAGCAGCTACGGACAGGGAGATCAGCCCCAGCATTTT. Full variable domain (rest looked up from reference TRBV5-1 and TRBJ1-5): KAGVTQTPRYLIKTRGQQVTLSCSPISGHRSVSWYQQTPGQGLQFLFEYFSETQRNKGNFPGRFSGRQFSNSRSEMNVSTLELGDSALYLCASSYGQGDQPQHFGDGTRLSIL.

The rearrangement links TRBV6-5 to TRBJ2-6, with a possible D match to TRBD2 (5 bases). V was trimmed by 2 bases and J by 0 bases, leaving 5 bases between them. Germline CDR1 and CDR2: MNHEY and SVGAGI. The CDR3 is 15 amino acids. CDR3 sequence: CASSYGSSGANVLTF. The CDR3 DNA sequence: TGTGCCAGCAGTTACGGGAGCTCTGGGGCCAACGTCCTGACTTTC.

Remarks on this clone: Within the sample, other DNA sequences also encode this same CDR3. This rearrangement joins TRBV11-1 to TRBJ2-1; 7 bases are shared with TRBD2. Trimming cost V 2 bases and J 0 bases; bases outside gene matches: 1. This CDR3 has 15 residues. Per germline, CDR1 SGHAT and CDR2 FQDESV (reference sequence). The CDR3 sequence: CASSLTGGSYNEQFF. CDR3 nucleotides: TGTGCCAGCAGCTTAACGGGAGGCTCCTACAATGAGCAGTTCTTC.

The chain has TRBV7-9 and TRBJ1-4; 7 bases align to TRBD1. Germline CDR1 SEHNR, CDR2 FQNEAQ (reference sequence). This CDR3 is built from 14 residues. Germline trimming cut 5 bases from V and 8 bases from J; bases unmatched to any gene: 8. CDR3 sequence: CASSLTGVQEKLFF. The CDR3 nucleotides read TGTGCCAGCAGCCTTACAGGGGTTCAAGAAAAACTGTTTTTT.